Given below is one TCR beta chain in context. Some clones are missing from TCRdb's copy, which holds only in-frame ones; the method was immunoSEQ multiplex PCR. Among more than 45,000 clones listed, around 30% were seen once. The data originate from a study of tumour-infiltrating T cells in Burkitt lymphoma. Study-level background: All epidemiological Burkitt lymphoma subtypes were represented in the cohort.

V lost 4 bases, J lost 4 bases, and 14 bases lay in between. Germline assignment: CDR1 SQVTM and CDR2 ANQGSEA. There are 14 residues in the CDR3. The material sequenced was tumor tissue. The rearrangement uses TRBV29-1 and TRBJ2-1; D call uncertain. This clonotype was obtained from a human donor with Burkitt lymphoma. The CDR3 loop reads CSVVTFPNYNEQFF. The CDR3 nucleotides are TGCAGCGTTGTTACTTTCCCGAATTACAATGAGCAGTTCTTC.